The 29 T cell receptor beta chains presented below share a single source sample, sequenced in a study of T-cell memory formation after mild COVID-19. One entry per CDR3 protein results from TCRdb running MiXCR on the 5' RACE reads. The repertoire consists of 410,000 or so distinct CDR3 sequences, with around a quarter occurring once and the leading ten covering around 12%. The specimen sequenced was PBMCs or a T cell subset sorted from them (not recorded which). The receptors come from an adult woman who had mild COVID-19 (a few samples of this study predate the infection). Cell type and time point are not known.

The DNA of the CDR3 is TGTGCCAGCAGCCCCCGAGTGGAAGAGACCCAGTACTTC. Translating gives CASSPRVEETQYF. The rearrangement joins TRBV7-9 to TRBJ2-5; no clear D. The CDR3 runs to 13 residues. Deletions cut 5 bases from V and 3 bases from J, with 10 bases between. Germline lookup yields CDR1 SEHNR and CDR2 FQNEAQ (reference sequence).

A single count supports this clonotype. The chain combines TRBV9 with TRBJ1-2; TRBD1 matches at 8 bases. Germline CDR1 SGDLS, CDR2 YYNGEE. There are 14 residues in the CDR3. The V gene end was trimmed by 6 bases and the J gene end by 6 bases; junction bases not matched to a gene: 10. The CDR3 DNA reads as TGTGCCAGCACCCTATCCGACAGGGGCGATGGCTACACCTTC. Its translation: CASTLSDRGDGYTF.

This clonotype was seen a handful of times. This chain connects TRBV6-5 to TRBJ1-2; 7 positions agree with TRBD1. The CDR3 has 13 amino acids. Germline lookup yields CDR1 MNHEY and CDR2 SVGAGI. The V gene end was trimmed by 6 bases and the J gene end by 6 bases; junction bases not matched to a gene: 7. CDR3 in amino acids: CASSPGGKDGYTF. The CDR3, as DNA: TGTGCCAGCAGCCCAGGGGGAAAGGATGGCTACACCTTC.

This clonotype has only a few counts. This sequence joins TRBV7-6 and TRBJ1-1; tentatively, D is TRBD1 (5 bases). This CDR3 spans 15 amino acids. V lost 1 base, J lost 2 bases, and 11 bases lay in between. CDR1 and CDR2 (germline): SGHVS, FNYEAQ. CDR3 residues: CASSLDQGGNTEAFF. DNA for the CDR3: TGTGCCAGCAGCTTAGACCAGGGCGGTAACACTGAAGCTTTCTTT.

A few counts support this clonotype. J is TRBJ1-2 and V is TRBV20-1; 7 bases line up with TRBD1. The V gene's germline CDR1 is DFQATT and CDR2 SNEGSKA (reference sequence). This CDR3 has 16 amino acids. The trim removed 3 bases at V and 5 bases at J, leaving 15 bases unmatched. CDR3 coding DNA: TGCAGTGCTAGTAAAACCGACAGGGCCCTTCGATATGGCTACACCTTC. It yields the protein CSASKTDRALRYGYTF.

This clonotype was seen a few times. The CDR3 loop reads CASSLTGARVEAFF. As DNA, the CDR3 is TGTGCCAGCAGCTTAACGGGGGCGAGGGTGGAAGCTTTCTTT. The V and J genes are TRBV7-9 and TRBJ1-1, with D possibly being TRBD1 (6 bases). Looked up from germline, CDR1 is SEHNR and CDR2 is FQNEAQ (reference sequence). The CDR3 extends over 14 amino acids. The V end was cut by 2 bases, the J end by 8 bases, with 15 bases between.

The rearrangement links TRBV12-3 or TRBV12-4 to TRBJ1-4; TRBD1 matches at 7 bases. The CDR3 runs to 15 residues. Unmatched junction bases numbered 5, after V lost 5 bases and J lost 2 bases. CDR3: CASSPQGLTNEKLFF. The CDR3 coding sequence is TGTGCCAGCAGTCCACAGGGGCTCACTAATGAAAAACTGTTTTTT.

This clonotype was picked up a small number of times. The V and J genes are TRBV27 and TRBJ1-4; TRBD1 is a possible D gene (5 bases). The CDR3 covers 15 residues. The ends were cut back, 3 bases at V and 8 bases at J, with 16 bases in the middle. Germline V gene lookup returns CDR1 MNHEY and CDR2 SMNVEV (reference sequence). The CDR3 is CASSFAGPGGEKLFF. For the CDR3, the DNA is TGTGCCAGCAGTTTTGCAGGGCCTGGGGGGGAAAAACTGTTTTTT.

The gene calls are TRBV7-9 and TRBJ2-5; D is tentatively TRBD1 or TRBD2 (5 bases each). Trimming took 2 bases from V and 2 from J, leaving 15 bases between them. The CDR3 spans 16 residues. Germline CDR1 and CDR2: SEHNR and FQNEAQ (reference sequence). The DNA for the CDR3 is TGTGCCAGCAGCTTACCTCTTGGGGGTCAACAAGAGACCCAGTACTTC. This sequence encodes CASSLPLGGQQETQYF.

This clonotype has a handful of counts. The rearrangement uses TRBV20-1 and TRBJ2-7; 9 bases line up with TRBD2. The CDR3 has 12 residues. V shed 5 bases and J 4 bases; nucleotides not matched to a gene: 3. Germline V gives CDR1 DFQATT, CDR2 SNEGSKA (reference sequence). CDR3 DNA sequence: TGCAGTGCTCGACTAGCGGAATACGAGCAGTACTTC. It encodes CSARLAEYEQYF.

CDR3 DNA sequence: TGTGCCAGCAGCTTAGAGGGATCTGGCTACACCTTC. Residues: CASSLEGSGYTF. The J gene is TRBJ1-2, the V gene TRBV7-2, with no clear D. The CDR3 contains 12 residues. Trimming pared 1 base from V and 7 bases from J, leaving 7 bases between. Per germline, CDR1 SGHTA and CDR2 FQGNSA.

In this sample, this clonotype turned up a few times. One junction end disagrees with the germline gene, perhaps due to a read error. The chain links TRBV3-1 to TRBJ1-2; D possibly corresponds to TRBD1 (5 bases). Germline CDR1 reads LGHDT; CDR2 reads YNNKEL (reference sequence). The CDR3 loop spans 13 amino acids. This CDR3 reads CASSPQGNNGYTF. CDR3 sequence (DNA): TGTGCCAGCAGCCCCCAGGGTAACAATGGCTACACCTTC.

The sample holds many counts of this clonotype. V gene TRBV7-9 combines with J gene TRBJ2-7; D is perhaps TRBD2 (6 bases). CDR3 size: 15 residues. V gave up 0 bases and J gave up 2 bases, with 11 bases separating them. CDR1 is SEHNR and CDR2 is FQNEAQ in the germline V gene (reference sequence). The CDR3 region is CASSLAPEGTYEQYF. The CDR3 DNA follows: TGTGCCAGCAGCTTAGCCCCGGAGGGAACCTACGAGCAGTACTTC.

This clonotype turned up a few times. This rearrangement joins TRBV27 to TRBJ2-7; a possible D gene is TRBD2 (6 bases). The V end lost 5 bases, the J end lost 0 bases, and 17 bases lay between the germline ends. CDR1 is MNHEY, CDR2 SMNVEV, per germline (reference sequence). The CDR3 sequence is 16 residues long. The CDR3 region has the DNA TGTGCCAGCAGTCTAGGCCATAGCGGTTTCTCCTACGAGCAGTACTTC. Translated: CASSLGHSGFSYEQYF.

The chain employs TRBV4-1 and TRBJ2-2, with TRBD2 as a possible D gene (5 bases). V lost 1 base and J lost 1, with 16 bases in between. Germline V gene sequence: CDR1 MGHRA, CDR2 YSYEKL. CDR3 size: 18 residues. Written as DNA, the CDR3 is TGCGCCAGCAGCCAAGCGGTTCCGGGGATGAGGAACACCGGGGAGCTGTTTTTT. Its translation: CASSQAVPGMRNTGELFF.

The DNA of the CDR3 is TGTGCCAGCAGCCCCCCCGGACAGGGGAGGGTGAATGAGCAGTTCTTC. This encodes CASSPPGQGRVNEQFF. V and J are TRBV7-3 and TRBJ2-1; TRBD1 aligns across 9 bases. V shed 5 bases and J 7 bases; nucleotides not matched to a gene: 12. The germline V gene has CDR1 SGHTA and CDR2 FQGTGA. This CDR3 is 16 amino acids long.

This clonotype was counted between two and nine times. The chain employs TRBV15 and TRBJ1-4, with D possibly being TRBD1 (6 bases). This CDR3 has 17 amino acids. The germline V and J ends were trimmed by 3 bases and 4 bases, with 18 bases remaining between them. Germline CDR1 reads LNHNV; CDR2 reads YYDKDF (reference sequence). DNA for the CDR3: TGTGCCACCAGCAGTGTTACAGCGACAGGCCTTAATGAAAAACTGTTTTTT. It is translated as CATSSVTATGLNEKLFF.

This clonotype was counted only a few times. V gene TRBV11-2 combines with J gene TRBJ2-1; 7 nucleotides line up with TRBD2. The CDR3 covers 16 residues. V dropped 4 bases and J dropped 4; count of bases not matched to a gene: 10. Per the germline V gene, CDR1 is SGHAT and CDR2 is FQNNGV. The CDR3 DNA is TGTGCCAGCAGCTCTAGCGGCTTACAGATGTACAATGAGCAGTTCTTC. This gives the protein CASSSSGLQMYNEQFF.

The rearrangement uses TRBV11-1 and TRBJ2-7; 14 bases are shared with TRBD2. This CDR3 has 14 amino acids. The germline gives CDR1 SGHAT, CDR2 FQDESV (reference sequence). Germline trimming cut 6 bases from V and 6 bases from J; bases unmatched to any gene: 4. CDR3: CASRTGTSGSEQYF. CDR3 coding DNA: TGTGCCAGCAGGACCGGGACTAGCGGGAGCGAGCAGTACTTC.

This clonotype came up many times. The chain recombines TRBV7-9 with TRBJ2-7; a possible D gene is TRBD2 (6 bases). Trimming shortened V by 3 bases and J by 2 bases, and 11 bases separated the two germline ends. Germline V gene data show CDR1 as SEHNR and CDR2 as FQNEAQ (reference sequence). The CDR3 consists of 14 residues. CDR3 bases: TGTGCCAGCAGCTTTGGCGGGATAACCTACGAGCAGTACTTC. This gives the protein CASSFGGITYEQYF.

V usage is TRBV12-3 or TRBV12-4 and J usage is TRBJ2-7; TRBD2 aligns across 7 bases. The CDR3 has 14 amino acids. The J segment lost 1 base and the V segment lost 7 bases, leaving 7 bases of the junction unmatched. The CDR3 DNA follows: TGTGCCAGCACCTTCATAGCGGGTTCCTACGAGCAGTACTTC. Its protein product is CASTFIAGSYEQYF.

The rearrangement joins TRBV20-1 to TRBJ1-6; D not certain. Per germline, CDR1 DFQATT and CDR2 SNEGSKA (reference sequence). Trimming removed 2 bases at V and 10 bases at J, with 18 bases between. CDR3 length: 15 amino acids. CDR3 residues: CSARFPMGSPSPLHF. The CDR3 DNA reads TGCAGTGCTAGATTCCCAATGGGCAGCCCGTCACCCCTCCACTTT.

This clonotype showed up many times. The chain employs TRBV20-1 and TRBJ2-5; a possible D gene is TRBD2 (5 bases). Germline V gives CDR1 DFQATT, CDR2 SNEGSKA (reference sequence). This CDR3 spans 13 amino acids. Trimming removed 3 bases from V and 9 bases from J, with 17 bases in between. The CDR3, as DNA: TGCAGTGCTAGTGGACGGAGCGACGGGGCCCAGTACTTC. Its protein is CSASGRSDGAQYF.

The rearrangement uses TRBV5-1 and TRBJ2-7; 8 positions match TRBD1. The CDR3 loop spans 13 amino acids. Losses at the gene ends were 4 bases for V and 5 bases for J; bases not matched to a gene: 5. Germline V gives CDR1 SGHRS, CDR2 YFSETQ. The CDR3 protein is CASSRQGLDEQYF. The DNA of the CDR3 is TGCGCCAGCAGCCGACAGGGGCTCGACGAGCAGTACTTC.

The sample holds a few counts of this clonotype. V is TRBV29-1 and J is TRBJ2-1; TRBD2 matches at 9 bases. Germline assignment: CDR1 SQVTM and CDR2 ANQGSEA. The trim removed 4 bases at V and 8 bases at J, leaving 6 bases unmatched. This CDR3 has 13 residues. CDR3 in DNA: TGCAGCGTTGTGGGCGGGGGGGCTGATGAGCAGTTCTTC. It is translated as CSVVGGGADEQFF.

The rearrangement links TRBV6-4 to TRBJ1-4, with 8 bases identical to TRBD1. CDR3 size: 21 residues. CDR1 is MRHNA, CDR2 SNTAGT, per germline. V was pared by 6 bases and J by 0 bases, with 21 bases of the junction left unmatched. The CDR3 loop reads CASSRPGLGQDLLATNEKLFF. The CDR3 DNA reads as TGTGCCAGCAGCCGCCCAGGGTTGGGACAGGATTTGCTTGCAACTAATGAAAAACTGTTTTTT.

This clonotype was found a few times. The rearrangement links TRBV20-1 to TRBJ2-1; TRBD2 agrees at 7 bases. The CDR3 contains 15 residues. Germline V gives CDR1 DFQATT, CDR2 SNEGSKA (reference sequence). After removal of 0 bases from V and 4 bases from J, the junction contained 6 bases not matched to a gene. The CDR3 bases are TGCAGTGCTAGAGACCGGGACTACCAATACAATGAGCAGTTCTTC. Amino acid sequence: CSARDRDYQYNEQFF.

The genes are TRBV9 and TRBJ2-7; 10 nucleotides align to TRBD2. This CDR3 has 15 residues. Germline CDR1 SGDLS, CDR2 YYNGEE. The junction had 3 bases not matched to a gene; V was cut back by 2 bases and J by 1 base. As DNA, the CDR3 is TGTGCCAGCAGCGTCGGGACTAGCGTATCCTACGAGCAGTACTTC. Protein: CASSVGTSVSYEQYF.

This clonotype has a handful of counts. V and J are TRBV20-1 and TRBJ2-1, with 8 bases fitting TRBD1. With 2 bases clipped from V and 3 bases from J, the junction kept 15 bases outside the gene matches. This CDR3 is 18 amino acids long. Germline loops: CDR1 DFQATT, CDR2 SNEGSKA (reference sequence). For the CDR3, the DNA is TGCAGTGCTAGAAGTAGGACAGGGCAAGGACCGAACTACAATGAGCAGTTCTTC. Encoded protein: CSARSRTGQGPNYNEQFF.